The source of this TCR beta chain is a study of T cells in Graves' hyperthyroidism and ophthalmopathy. Diagnosing involved the use of clinical symptoms, serum thyroxine and TRAb, thyroid ultrasound and orbital computed tomography. Amplification of TCR beta CDR3 regions was performed using RNA transcripts as template. Carried out on the TCR CDR3, a first-round RT-PCR used the HTBI primer set. TCRdb passed the multiplex PCR reads through MiXCR, listing each CDR3 protein once. The table has about 740,000 distinct CDR3 sequences, less than 15% seen once. This TCR came from a woman younger than 30 with Graves' hyperthyroidism. Sequencing was done on a sample of blood.

CDR3 nucleotides: TGTGCCAGCAGTCCATCTGACACGTTAAATACAGATACGCAGTATTTT. This encodes CASSPSDTLNTDTQYF. V is TRBV27 and J is TRBJ2-3; unclear D gene. There are 16 residues in the CDR3. Between the trimmed V and J ends, which lost 5 bases and 3 bases, there was a span of 18 bases. CDR1 is MNHEY, CDR2 SMNVEV, per germline (reference sequence).